This TCR beta chain comes out of a study of OX40 agonist ivuxolimab in advanced cancers. Study-wide background: Three patients responded partially, comprising one with hepatocellular carcinoma and two with cutaneous melanoma. Study findings and constraints: On average, CD8+ T cells showed a greater number of expanded clones than CD4+.

A note on this clone: Its antigen is currently unknown.

Using immunoSEQ multiplex PCR, the repertoire was profiled, and TCRdb retains in-frame clones only, with some absent. This table has about 79,000 clones, 90% appearing once. V dropped 2 bases and J dropped 7 bases, with 13 bases sitting between them. Germline CDR1 and CDR2: SGHRS and YFSETQ. The CDR3 is 13 residues long. The source is an adult with an advanced solid tumor such as melanoma, head and neck, liver or kidney cancer. The chain has TRBV5-1 and TRBJ2-7; tentative D call: TRBD2 (5 bases). The sequencing here drew on CD4+ or CD8+ T cells sorted from blood, taken in a trial of the OX40 agonist ivuxolimab. The chain's CDR3 is CASSFKVPGEQYV. The CDR3 DNA sequence: TGCGCCAGCAGCTTTAAGGTTCCGGGGGAGCAGTACGTC.